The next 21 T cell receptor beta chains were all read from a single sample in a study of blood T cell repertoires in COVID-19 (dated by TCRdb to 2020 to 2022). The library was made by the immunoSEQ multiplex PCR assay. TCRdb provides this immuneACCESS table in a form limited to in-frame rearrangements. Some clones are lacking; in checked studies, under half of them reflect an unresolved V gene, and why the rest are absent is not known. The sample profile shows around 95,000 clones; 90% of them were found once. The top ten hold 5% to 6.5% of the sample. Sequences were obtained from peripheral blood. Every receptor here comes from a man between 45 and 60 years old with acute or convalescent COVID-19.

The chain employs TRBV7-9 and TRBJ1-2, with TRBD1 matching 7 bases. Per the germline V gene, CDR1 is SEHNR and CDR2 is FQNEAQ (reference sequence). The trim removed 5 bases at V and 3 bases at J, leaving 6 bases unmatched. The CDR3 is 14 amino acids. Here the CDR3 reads CASSPKTGYYGYTF. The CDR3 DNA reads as TGTGCCAGCAGCCCCAAGACAGGGTACTATGGCTACACCTTC.

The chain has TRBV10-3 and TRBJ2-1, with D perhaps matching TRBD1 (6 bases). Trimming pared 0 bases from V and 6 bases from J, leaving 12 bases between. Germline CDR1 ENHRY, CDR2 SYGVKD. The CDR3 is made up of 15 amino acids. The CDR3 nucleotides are TGTGCCATCAGTGAGTCGGGTACAGGGACCAATGAGCAGTTCTTC. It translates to CAISESGTGTNEQFF.

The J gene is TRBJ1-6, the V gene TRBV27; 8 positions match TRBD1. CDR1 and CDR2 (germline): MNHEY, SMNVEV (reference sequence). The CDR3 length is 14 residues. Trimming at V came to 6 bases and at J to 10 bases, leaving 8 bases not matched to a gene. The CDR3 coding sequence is TGTGCCAGCAGCATAGGACAGGGTCGCTCACCCCTCCACTTT. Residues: CASSIGQGRSPLHF.

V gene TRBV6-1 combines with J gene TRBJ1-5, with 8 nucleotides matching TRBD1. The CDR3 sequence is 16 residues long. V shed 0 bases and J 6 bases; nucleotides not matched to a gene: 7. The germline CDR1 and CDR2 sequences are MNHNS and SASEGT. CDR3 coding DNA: TGTGCCAGCAGTGAAGCGGGGAGCAGGGGGCGTCAGCCCCAGCATTTT. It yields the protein CASSEAGSRGRQPQHF.

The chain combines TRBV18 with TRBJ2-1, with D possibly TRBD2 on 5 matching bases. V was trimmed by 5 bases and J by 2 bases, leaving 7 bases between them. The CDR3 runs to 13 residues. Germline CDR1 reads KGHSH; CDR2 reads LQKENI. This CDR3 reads CASSWETYNEQFF. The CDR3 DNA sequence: TGTGCCAGCTCATGGGAGACCTACAATGAGCAGTTCTTC.

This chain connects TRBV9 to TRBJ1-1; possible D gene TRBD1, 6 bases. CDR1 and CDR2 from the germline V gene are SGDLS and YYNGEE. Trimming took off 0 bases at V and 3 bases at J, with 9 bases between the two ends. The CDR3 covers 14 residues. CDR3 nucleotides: TGTGCCAGCAGCGTAGAGAACAGGGACACTGAAGCTTTCTTT. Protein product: CASSVENRDTEAFF.

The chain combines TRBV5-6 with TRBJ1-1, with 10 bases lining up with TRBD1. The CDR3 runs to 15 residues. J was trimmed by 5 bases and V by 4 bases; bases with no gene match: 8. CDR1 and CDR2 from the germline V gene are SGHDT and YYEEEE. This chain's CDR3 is CASSLTGGATTEAFF. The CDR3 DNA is TGTGCCAGCAGCCTGACAGGGGGCGCGACTACTGAAGCTTTCTTT. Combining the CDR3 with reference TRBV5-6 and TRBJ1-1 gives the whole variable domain DAGVTQSPTHLIKTRGQQVTLRCSPKSGHDTVSWYQQALGQGPQFIFQYYEEEERQRGNFPDRFSGHQFPNYSSELNVNALLLGDSALYLCASSLTGGATTEAFFGQGTRLTVV.

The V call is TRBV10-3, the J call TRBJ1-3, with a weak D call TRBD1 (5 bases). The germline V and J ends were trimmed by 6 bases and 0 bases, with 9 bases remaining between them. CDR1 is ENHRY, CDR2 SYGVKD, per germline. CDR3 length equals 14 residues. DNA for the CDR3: TGTGCCATCAGCGACAGCAGCTCTGGAAACACCATATATTTT. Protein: CAISDSSSGNTIYF.

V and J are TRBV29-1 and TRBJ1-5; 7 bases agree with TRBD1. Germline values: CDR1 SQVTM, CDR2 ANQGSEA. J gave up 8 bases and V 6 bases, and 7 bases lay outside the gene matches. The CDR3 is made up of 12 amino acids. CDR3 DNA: TGCAGCGTGGGACAGACAGGCGAGCCCCAGCATTTT. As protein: CSVGQTGEPQHF.

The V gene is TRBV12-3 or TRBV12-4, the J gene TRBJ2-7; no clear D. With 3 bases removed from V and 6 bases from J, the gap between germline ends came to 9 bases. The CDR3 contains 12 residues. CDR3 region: CASSLRSVEQYF. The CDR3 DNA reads TGTGCCAGCAGTTTGAGGTCAGTCGAGCAGTACTTC.

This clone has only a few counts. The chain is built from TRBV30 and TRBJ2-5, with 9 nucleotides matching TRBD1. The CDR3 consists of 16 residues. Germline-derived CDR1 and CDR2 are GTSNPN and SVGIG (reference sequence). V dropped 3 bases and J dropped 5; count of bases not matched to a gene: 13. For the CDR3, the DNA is TGTGCCTGGAGCCACCTAGGGACAGGGAGGGGGGAGACCCAGTACTTC. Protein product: CAWSHLGTGRGETQYF.

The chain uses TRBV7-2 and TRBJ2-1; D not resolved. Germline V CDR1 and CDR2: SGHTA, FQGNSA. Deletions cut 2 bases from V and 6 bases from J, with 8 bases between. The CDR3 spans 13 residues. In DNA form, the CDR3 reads TGTGCCAGCAGCTTAAGCTCCATCAATGAGCAGTTCTTC. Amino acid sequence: CASSLSSINEQFF.

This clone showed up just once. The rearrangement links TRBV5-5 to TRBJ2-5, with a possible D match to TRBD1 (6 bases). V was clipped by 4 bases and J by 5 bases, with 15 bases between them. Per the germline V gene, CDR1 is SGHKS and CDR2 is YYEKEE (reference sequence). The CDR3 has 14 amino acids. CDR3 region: CASSPPQGWETQYF. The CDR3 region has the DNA TGTGCCAGCAGCCCGCCACAGGGTTGGGAGACCCAGTACTTC.

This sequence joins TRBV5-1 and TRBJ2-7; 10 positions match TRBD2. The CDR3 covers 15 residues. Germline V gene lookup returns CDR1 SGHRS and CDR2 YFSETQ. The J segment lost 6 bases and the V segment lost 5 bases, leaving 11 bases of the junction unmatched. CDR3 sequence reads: CASSSTSGYPTEQYF. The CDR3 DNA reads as TGCGCCAGCAGTTCGACTAGCGGGTACCCCACCGAGCAGTACTTC.

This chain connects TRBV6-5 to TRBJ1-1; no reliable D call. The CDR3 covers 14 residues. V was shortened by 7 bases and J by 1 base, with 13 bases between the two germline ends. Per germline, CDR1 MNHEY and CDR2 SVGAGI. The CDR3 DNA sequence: TGTGCCAGCATGGAGGCGCTCCCGAACACTGAAGCTTTCTTT. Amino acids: CASMEALPNTEAFF.

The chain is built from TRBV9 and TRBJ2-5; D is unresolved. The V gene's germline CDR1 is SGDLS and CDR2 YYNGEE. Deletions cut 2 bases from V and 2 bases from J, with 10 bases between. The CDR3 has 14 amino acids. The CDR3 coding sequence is TGTGCCAGCAGCGTGCTTGCGCAACAAGAGACCCAGTACTTC. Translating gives CASSVLAQQETQYF.

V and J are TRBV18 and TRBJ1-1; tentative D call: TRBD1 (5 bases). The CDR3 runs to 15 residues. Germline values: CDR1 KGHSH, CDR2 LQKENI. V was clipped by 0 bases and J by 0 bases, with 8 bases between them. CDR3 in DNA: TGTGCCAGCTCACCACCGTCAGGGTTGAACACTGAAGCTTTCTTT. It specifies CASSPPSGLNTEAFF. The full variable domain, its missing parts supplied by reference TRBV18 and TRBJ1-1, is NAGVMQNPRHLVRRRGQEARLRCSPMKGHSHVYWYRQLPEEGLKFMVYLQKENIIDESGMPKERFSAEFPKEGPSILRIQQVVRGDSAAYFCASSPPSGLNTEAFFGQGTRLTVV.

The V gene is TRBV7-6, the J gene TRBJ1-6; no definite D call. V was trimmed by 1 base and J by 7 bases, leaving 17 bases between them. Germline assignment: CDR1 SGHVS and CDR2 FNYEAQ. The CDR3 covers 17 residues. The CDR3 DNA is TGTGCCAGCAGCTTAGGCCTTTCGGCGGGCGAGAATTCACCCCTCCACTTT. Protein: CASSLGLSAGENSPLHF.

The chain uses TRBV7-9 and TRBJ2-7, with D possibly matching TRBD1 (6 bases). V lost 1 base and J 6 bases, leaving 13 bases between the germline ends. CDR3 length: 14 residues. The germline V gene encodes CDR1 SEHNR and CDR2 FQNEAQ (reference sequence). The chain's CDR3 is CASSLGRTGSEQYF. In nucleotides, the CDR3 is TGTGCCAGCAGCTTAGGAAGAACAGGGTCCGAGCAGTACTTC. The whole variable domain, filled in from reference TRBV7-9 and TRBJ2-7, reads DTGVSQNPRHKITKRGQNVTFRCDPISEHNRLYWYRQTLGQGPEFLTYFQNEAQLEKSRLLSDRFSAERPKGSFSTLEIQRTEQGDSAMYLCASSLGRTGSEQYFGPGTRLTVT.

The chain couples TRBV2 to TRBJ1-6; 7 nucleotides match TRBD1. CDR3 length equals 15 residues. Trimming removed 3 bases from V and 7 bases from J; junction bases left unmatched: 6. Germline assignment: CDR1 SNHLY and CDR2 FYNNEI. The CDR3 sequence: CASSDRDRWNSPLHF. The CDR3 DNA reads TGTGCCAGCAGTGACAGGGACAGATGGAATTCACCCCTCCACTTT.

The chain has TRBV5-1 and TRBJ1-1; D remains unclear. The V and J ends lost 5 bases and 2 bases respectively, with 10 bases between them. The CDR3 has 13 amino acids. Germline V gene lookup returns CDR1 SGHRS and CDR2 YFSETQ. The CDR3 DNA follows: TGCGCCAGCAGACAGACGGTAAACACTGAAGCTTTCTTT. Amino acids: CASRQTVNTEAFF.